This TCR beta chain appears in the sequencing data of a study of blood T cell repertoires in COVID-19. Overall study: Material from acute and convalescent COVID-19 was sourced from the United States, Italy and Spain. The analysed material was cDNA or gDNA that came from T cells, B-cell-depleted T cells, or PBMCs.

This CDR3 has 16 residues. Original analysis: Nucleated cell number was recorded as an estimate derived from reference gene primer amplification. Measured with immunoSEQ multiplex PCR; TCRdb has only the in-frame clones, and not every one. The DNA was the basis for D and trimming; V, J and clone size are from that table. The sample lists 120,000 to 150,000 clones; more than 75% were seen once. This TCR was sampled from a human donor with acute or convalescent COVID-19. The donor label of this sample is uncertain. Sequenced material: peripheral blood. This chain connects TRBV12-1 to TRBJ2-1; the tabulated D call, TRBD2, remains unverified against the DNA. TRBV12-1 is marked as a pseudogene. CDR3: CASSFVQRGSYNEQFF. In DNA, the CDR3 is TGTGCCAGCAGCTTTGTCCAGCGGGGGTCCTACAATGAGCAGTTCTTC.